The 30 T cell receptor beta chains presented below share a single source sample, sequenced in a study of T-cell memory formation after mild COVID-19. MiXCR, run by TCRdb on the 5' RACE reads, gives a single entry per CDR3 protein. The table shows about 270,000 distinct CDR3 sequences, with under 20% occurring only once. The sequenced sample consisted of PBMCs or a T cell subset sorted from them (not recorded which). The receptors come from a man younger than 35 who had mild COVID-19 (a few samples of this study predate the infection). Cell type and time point are not known.

The gene calls are TRBV18 and TRBJ2-5, with no clear D. Germline V gene data show CDR1 as KGHSH and CDR2 as LQKENI. The ends were cut back, 3 bases at V and 1 base at J, with 9 bases in the middle. This CDR3 is built from 14 residues. CDR3 residues: CASSPRHPQETQYF. The CDR3 DNA reads as TGTGCCAGCTCACCGCGGCACCCCCAAGAGACCCAGTACTTC.

This clonotype has just a few counts. A much larger clone differs from this one at a single base, so this may be a read error. The chain employs TRBV18 and TRBJ2-2, with D possibly being TRBD1 or TRBD2 (5 bases each). The germline V gene has CDR1 KGHSH and CDR2 LQKENI. This CDR3 has 14 amino acids. The DNA of the CDR3 is TGTGCCAGCTCACCACAGGGGAACACCGGGGAGCTGATTTTT. Its translation is CASSPQGNTGELIF.

V usage is TRBV20-1 and J usage is TRBJ2-3; the match to TRBD2 covers 7 bases. Germline trimming cut 2 bases from V and 2 bases from J; bases unmatched to any gene: 4. The germline CDR1 and CDR2 sequences are DFQATT and SNEGSKA (reference sequence). CDR3 length: 14 residues. CDR3 loop: CSARKRGDTDTQYF. The CDR3 region has the DNA TGCAGTGCTAGAAAACGGGGGGACACAGATACGCAGTATTTT.

V usage is TRBV12-3 or TRBV12-4 and J usage is TRBJ2-7; D not certain. V lost 4 bases to trimming and J lost 5 bases, with 15 bases between them. This CDR3 spans 14 amino acids. In DNA form, the CDR3 reads TGTGCCAGCAGTTCCTTTATCAGCGCTCACGAGCAGTACTTC. Translation gives CASSSFISAHEQYF.

The chain uses TRBV18 and TRBJ1-5, with D unresolved. V lost 6 bases and J lost 7, with 16 bases in between. From germline, CDR1 is KGHSH and CDR2 LQKENI. CDR3 length: 14 amino acids. This chain's CDR3 is CASSPRPMDQPQHF. CDR3 nucleotide sequence: TGTGCCAGCTCCCCTAGGCCTATGGACCAGCCCCAGCATTTT.

This clonotype was detected only once. The J gene is TRBJ2-4, the V gene TRBV4-1, with TRBD1 matching over 7 bases. With 6 bases clipped from V and 2 bases from J, the junction kept 13 bases outside the gene matches. The CDR3 covers 17 residues. Looked up from germline, CDR1 is MGHRA and CDR2 is YSYEKL. CDR3 amino acids: CASSRDRIGLSKNIQYF. CDR3 in DNA: TGCGCCAGCAGTAGGGACAGAATCGGGCTTTCCAAAAACATTCAGTACTTC.

This clonotype was seen only a few times. The chain has TRBV5-1 and TRBJ2-7; D not certain. The CDR3 runs 16 residues. The ends were cut back, 2 bases at V and 0 bases at J, with 15 bases in the middle. Germline V gives CDR1 SGHRS, CDR2 YFSETQ. The CDR3 DNA reads as TGCGCCAGCAGCTTCTCCTCGTACAAGAGCTCCTACGAGCAGTACTTC. Protein sequence: CASSFSSYKSSYEQYF.

The V and J genes are TRBV7-9 and TRBJ2-5; possible D gene TRBD2, 5 bases. The CDR3 consists of 13 residues. The germline gives CDR1 SEHNR, CDR2 FQNEAQ (reference sequence). V was trimmed by 4 bases and J by 4 bases, leaving 10 bases between them. The CDR3 reads CASSSRAAETQYF. Written as DNA, the CDR3 is TGTGCCAGCAGCTCGAGGGCAGCAGAGACCCAGTACTTC. The whole variable domain, filled in from reference TRBV7-9 and TRBJ2-5, reads DTGVSQNPRHKITKRGQNVTFRCDPISEHNRLYWYRQTLGQGPEFLTYFQNEAQLEKSRLLSDRFSAERPKGSFSTLEIQRTEQGDSAMYLCASSSRAAETQYFGPGTRLLVL.

For this clonotype: At one boundary the junction diverges from the germline segment, which might be a read error. This chain links TRBV29-1 with TRBJ2-5, with 10 bases aligning to TRBD1. Germline V gene lookup returns CDR1 SQVTM and CDR2 ANQGSEA. The CDR3 extends over 10 amino acids. CDR3 DNA: TGCAGCGTTGAAGGGGACAGGGGCCATTTC. It specifies CSVEGDRGHF.

This clonotype was counted only a few times. The genes are TRBV11-2 and TRBJ2-3; 8 bases fit TRBD1. The CDR3 totals 15 residues. Trimming took 3 bases from V and 0 from J; bases not matched to a gene: 2. CDR1 is SGHAT, CDR2 FQNNGV, per germline. The CDR3 nucleotides are TGTGCCAGCAGCTTTCAGGGGGCTAGCACAGATACGCAGTATTTT. Protein: CASSFQGASTDTQYF. The full variable domain, in which reference TRBV11-2 and TRBJ2-3 provide the parts outside the CDR3, is EAGVAQSPRYKIIEKRQSVAFWCNPISGHATLYWYQQILGQGPKLLIQFQNNGVVDDSQLPKDRFSAERLKGVDSTLKIQPAKLEDSAVYLCASSFQGASTDTQYFGPGTRLTVL.

The chain is built from TRBV4-3 and TRBJ2-1; D gene ambiguous. This CDR3 has 13 residues. Germline lookup yields CDR1 LGHNA and CDR2 YSLEER. V was shortened by 1 base and J by 5 bases, with 6 bases between the two germline ends. The CDR3 coding sequence is TGCGCCAGCAGCCAAGGGTTGAACAATGAGCAGTTCTTC. This sequence encodes CASSQGLNNEQFF.

This clonotype was seen more than once but under ten times. The genes are TRBV4-1 and TRBJ1-2; perhaps TRBD1 as D (5 bases). Deletions cut 1 base from V and 4 bases from J, with 13 bases between. CDR1 is MGHRA, CDR2 YSYEKL, per germline. The length of the CDR3 is 15 residues. CDR3 region: CASSQVGAERYGYTF. CDR3 in DNA: TGCGCCAGCAGCCAAGTCGGGGCGGAACGCTATGGCTACACCTTC.

This clonotype was counted only a few times. V gene TRBV4-2 combines with J gene TRBJ1-2; no clear D gene. The V and J ends lost 0 bases and 6 bases respectively, with 17 bases between them. There are 16 residues in the CDR3. Germline CDR1 reads LGHNA; CDR2 reads YNFKEQ. Here the CDR3 reads CASSQDFTGPVHGYTF. In nucleotides, the CDR3 is TGTGCCAGCAGCCAAGACTTCACCGGGCCAGTCCATGGCTACACCTTC.

This clonotype was seen many times. The chain joins TRBV20-1 to TRBJ2-1; 8 bases are shared with TRBD2. The CDR3 spans 13 residues. The germline gives CDR1 DFQATT, CDR2 SNEGSKA (reference sequence). The J segment lost 10 bases and the V segment lost 4 bases, leaving 9 bases of the junction unmatched. This CDR3 reads CSANSGAWMEQFF. The CDR3, as DNA: TGCAGTGCTAATAGCGGGGCATGGATGGAGCAGTTCTTC.

The chain has TRBV4-2 and TRBJ2-6, with 8 positions matching TRBD2. Germline lookup yields CDR1 LGHNA and CDR2 YNFKEQ. The CDR3 length is 16 residues. Germline trimming cut 0 bases from V and 2 bases from J; bases unmatched to any gene: 0. DNA for the CDR3: TGTGCCAGCAGCCAAGATAGCGGGGCTGGGGCCAACGTCCTGACTTTC. Translated: CASSQDSGAGANVLTF.

This clonotype has more than one count but fewer than ten. The chain couples TRBV5-1 to TRBJ1-1; 8 nucleotides agree with TRBD1. CDR3 length equals 15 residues. Trimming removed 1 base from V and 7 bases from J; junction bases left unmatched: 9. Germline values: CDR1 SGHRS, CDR2 YFSETQ. CDR3 bases: TGCGCCAGCAGCTTGAGTGGAACAGGGGGGAGTGAAGCTTTCTTT. Protein product: CASSLSGTGGSEAFF.

This clonotype was counted only a few times. The V call is TRBV28, the J call TRBJ1-5; D not certain. V was clipped by 6 bases and J by 10 bases, with 19 bases between them. The CDR3 has 14 amino acids. Germline CDR1 MDHEN, CDR2 SYDVKM. The chain's CDR3 is CASRTRWGSGPQHF. The CDR3 DNA reads TGTGCCAGCAGGACCCGGTGGGGTTCGGGACCCCAGCATTTT.

This clonotype was recorded many times. The CDR3 sequence: CASSFPPGVSTDTQYF. The CDR3 DNA is TGTGCCAGCAGCTTCCCGCCGGGGGTAAGCACAGATACGCAGTATTTT. The V call is TRBV7-2, the J call TRBJ2-3; a weak D match, TRBD2 (6 bases). This CDR3 comprises 16 residues. Trimming removed 3 bases from V and 0 bases from J, with 13 bases in between. The germline V gene encodes CDR1 SGHTA and CDR2 FQGNSA. The full variable domain, rest sourced from reference TRBV7-2 and TRBJ2-3, is GAGVSQSPSNKVTEKGKDVELRCDPISGHTALYWYRQSLGQGLEFLIYFQGNSAPDKSGLPSDRFSAERTGGSVSTLTIQRTQQEDSAVYLCASSFPPGVSTDTQYFGPGTRLTVL.

This clonotype was seen a few times. The chain carries TRBV12-3 or TRBV12-4 and TRBJ1-1; possibly TRBD1 for D (5 bases). The CDR3 is made up of 15 amino acids. V was cut by 3 bases and J by 6 bases, with 17 bases left in between. CDR3 amino acids: CASSFVAGWEAEAFF. The CDR3 DNA reads as TGTGCCAGCAGTTTCGTGGCAGGGTGGGAGGCTGAAGCTTTCTTT.

CDR3 coding DNA: TGCGCCAGCAGCTTGGCCAGGGGCGTCGACGAGCAGTACTTC. Amino acid sequence: CASSLARGVDEQYF. This sequence joins TRBV5-1 and TRBJ2-7, with D possibly being TRBD1 (6 bases). Germline CDR1 reads SGHRS; CDR2 reads YFSETQ. V gave up 0 bases and J gave up 5 bases, with 12 bases separating them. The CDR3 covers 14 residues.

In this sample, this clonotype turned up a few times. The rearrangement links TRBV19 to TRBJ2-3; no definite D call. The CDR3 loop spans 15 amino acids. The V end was cut by 8 bases, the J end by 4 bases, with 19 bases between. Germline values: CDR1 LNHDA, CDR2 SQIVND (reference sequence). The CDR3 here is CASGFGARSPDTQYF. The CDR3 DNA follows: TGTGCCAGTGGGTTCGGTGCTAGGAGCCCAGATACGCAGTATTTT.

This clonotype showed up just a few times. V usage is TRBV5-1 and J usage is TRBJ1-2; maybe TRBD1 (6 bases). The CDR3 spans 13 residues. Germline V gene sequence: CDR1 SGHRS, CDR2 YFSETQ. The V gene lost 5 bases and the J gene lost 7 bases, with 15 bases spanning the gap. CDR3: CASRTEGGGGYTF. CDR3 coding DNA: TGCGCCAGCAGGACCGAAGGGGGAGGTGGCTACACCTTC. Based on the CDR3 plus reference TRBV5-1 and TRBJ1-2, the full variable domain is KAGVTQTPRYLIKTRGQQVTLSCSPISGHRSVSWYQQTPGQGLQFLFEYFSETQRNKGNFPGRFSGRQFSNSRSEMNVSTLELGDSALYLCASRTEGGGGYTFGSGTRLTVV.

V is TRBV6-5 and J is TRBJ1-4; D not resolved. V was cut by 2 bases and J by 8 bases, with 12 bases left in between. Germline-derived CDR1 and CDR2 are MNHEY and SVGAGI. This CDR3 is built from 14 residues. CDR3 bases: TGTGCCAGCAGTTACAGTGTGGTAGGGGAAAAACTGTTTTTT. Its protein product is CASSYSVVGEKLFF.

This clonotype came up many times. The rearrangement uses TRBV4-3 and TRBJ1-1; TRBD1 is a possible D gene (5 bases). V was clipped by 4 bases and J by 0 bases, with 15 bases between them. The CDR3 consists of 16 residues. CDR1 and CDR2 from the germline V gene are LGHNA and YSLEER. Written as DNA, the CDR3 is TGCGCCAGCAGCCCCGAGGCCGGGACTGTGAACACTGAAGCTTTCTTT. It codes for CASSPEAGTVNTEAFF.

This clonotype was recorded a few times. The chain is built from TRBV28 and TRBJ1-1; TRBD1 might be the D (5 bases). The CDR3 extends over 14 amino acids. Germline V gene lookup returns CDR1 MDHEN and CDR2 SYDVKM. V was shortened by 1 base and J by 4 bases, with 10 bases between the two germline ends. The CDR3 sequence: CASSLYTGGTEAFF. CDR3 sequence (DNA): TGTGCCAGCAGTTTATATACCGGGGGCACTGAAGCTTTCTTT.

V and J are TRBV12-3 or TRBV12-4 and TRBJ2-7; weak D call: TRBD2 (5 bases). The CDR3 is 12 amino acids. V lost 4 bases to trimming and J lost 7 bases, with 11 bases between them. CDR3 coding DNA: TGTGCCAGCAGTTCCCAAGCGGTTGAGCAGTACTTC. Protein sequence: CASSSQAVEQYF.

This clonotype was counted only a few times. V is TRBV27 and J is TRBJ2-3; the D gene is possibly TRBD2 (5 bases). Trimming removed 6 bases from V and 5 bases from J, with 24 bases in between. CDR1 and CDR2 from the germline V gene are MNHEY and SMNVEV (reference sequence). The CDR3 spans 17 residues. The CDR3, as DNA: TGTGCCAGCAGCCCCCCGGCGGGCGACGCCGGGGAAGATACGCAGTATTTT. Its protein product is CASSPPAGDAGEDTQYF.

The rearrangement links TRBV13 to TRBJ2-7; perhaps TRBD2 as D (5 bases). Germline loops: CDR1 PRHDT, CDR2 FYEKMQ (reference sequence). The CDR3 covers 13 residues. V was pared by 5 bases and J by 3 bases, with 11 bases between. The CDR3 DNA follows: TGTGCCAGCAGCACGGGTCGGGGCTACGAGCAGTACTTC. Its translation: CASSTGRGYEQYF.

This clonotype showed up just a few times. This rearrangement joins TRBV5-1 to TRBJ2-3; the match to TRBD2 covers 7 bases. The CDR3 has 16 residues. Germline lookup yields CDR1 SGHRS and CDR2 YFSETQ. With 4 bases clipped from V and 1 base from J, the junction kept 9 bases outside the gene matches. CDR3 sequence reads: CASSPRGAGGTDTQYF. CDR3 DNA sequence: TGCGCCAGCAGCCCTCGGGGTGCGGGGGGCACAGATACGCAGTATTTT.

The chain combines TRBV2 with TRBJ2-7; maybe TRBD1 (6 bases). The CDR3 extends over 14 amino acids. In germline, CDR1 is SNHLY, CDR2 FYNNEI. Trimming removed 10 bases from V and 6 bases from J, with 22 bases in between. CDR3 amino acids: CATPTGPGFAEQYF. The CDR3 DNA follows: TGTGCCACCCCCACAGGGCCGGGTTTCGCCGAGCAGTACTTC.